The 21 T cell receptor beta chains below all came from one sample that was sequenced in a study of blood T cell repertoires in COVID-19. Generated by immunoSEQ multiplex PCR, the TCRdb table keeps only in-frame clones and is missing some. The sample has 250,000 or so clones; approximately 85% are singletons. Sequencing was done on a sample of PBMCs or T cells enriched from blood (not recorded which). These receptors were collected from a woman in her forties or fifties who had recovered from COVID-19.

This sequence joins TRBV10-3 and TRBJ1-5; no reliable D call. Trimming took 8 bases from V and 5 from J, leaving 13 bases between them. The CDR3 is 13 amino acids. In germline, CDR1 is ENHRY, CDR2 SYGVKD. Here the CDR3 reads CAIGGSPDQPQHF. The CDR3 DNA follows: TGTGCCATCGGCGGGAGCCCGGATCAGCCCCAGCATTTT.

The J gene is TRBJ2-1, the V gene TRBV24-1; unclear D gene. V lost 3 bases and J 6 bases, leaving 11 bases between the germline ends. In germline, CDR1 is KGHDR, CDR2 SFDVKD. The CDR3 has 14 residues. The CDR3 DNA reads TGTGCCACCAGTGATGCCCCCAGTTTCAATGAGCAGTTCTTC. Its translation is CATSDAPSFNEQFF.

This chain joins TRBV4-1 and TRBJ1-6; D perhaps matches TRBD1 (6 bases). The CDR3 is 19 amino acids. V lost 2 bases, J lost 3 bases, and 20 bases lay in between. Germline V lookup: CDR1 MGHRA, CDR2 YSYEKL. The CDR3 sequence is CASSQRGTGTLNYNSPLHF. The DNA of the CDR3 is TGCGCCAGCAGCCAACGAGGAACCGGGACACTAAACTATAATTCACCCCTCCACTTT.

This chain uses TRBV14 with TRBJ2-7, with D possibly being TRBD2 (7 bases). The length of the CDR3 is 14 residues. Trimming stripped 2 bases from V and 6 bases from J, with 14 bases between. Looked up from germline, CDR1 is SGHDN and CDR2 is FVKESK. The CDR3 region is CASSQMKGGGEQYF. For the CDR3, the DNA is TGTGCCAGCAGCCAAATGAAGGGAGGGGGCGAGCAGTACTTC.

CDR3 amino acids: CASSPAGQFTDTQYF. The CDR3 DNA follows: TGTGCCAGCAGCCCAGCCGGACAGTTCACAGATACGCAGTATTTT. The J gene is TRBJ2-3, the V gene TRBV28; D perhaps matches TRBD1 (6 bases). Germline V gives CDR1 MDHEN, CDR2 SYDVKM. V gave up 6 bases and J gave up 2 bases, with 15 bases separating them. CDR3 length: 15 residues. The whole variable domain, filled in from reference TRBV28 and TRBJ2-3, reads DVKVTQSSRYLVKRTGEKVFLECVQDMDHENMFWYRQDPGLGLRLIYFSYDVKMKEKGDIPEGYSVSREKKERFSLILESASTNQTSMYLCASSPAGQFTDTQYFGPGTRLTVL.

The CDR3 spells CAWSKWEGPYEQYF. The CDR3 DNA reads TGTGCCTGGAGTAAGTGGGAGGGTCCCTACGAGCAGTACTTC. This sequence joins TRBV30 and TRBJ2-7; 7 nucleotides match TRBD2. V lost 2 bases and J lost 2; bases outside the gene matches: 6. This CDR3 is 14 amino acids long. Per germline, CDR1 GTSNPN and CDR2 SVGIG (reference sequence).

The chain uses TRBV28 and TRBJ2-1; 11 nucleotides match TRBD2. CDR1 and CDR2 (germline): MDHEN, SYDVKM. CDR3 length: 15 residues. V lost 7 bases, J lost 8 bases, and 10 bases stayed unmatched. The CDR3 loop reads CASKGSSGRADEQFF. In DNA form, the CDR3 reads TGTGCCAGCAAGGGTAGTAGCGGGAGGGCTGATGAGCAGTTCTTC.

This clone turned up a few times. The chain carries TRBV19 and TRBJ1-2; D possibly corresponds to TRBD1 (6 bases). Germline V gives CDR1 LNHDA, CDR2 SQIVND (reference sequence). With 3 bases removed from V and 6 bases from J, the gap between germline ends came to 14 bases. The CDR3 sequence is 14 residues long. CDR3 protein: CASSMRQGLDGYTF. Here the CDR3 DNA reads TGTGCCAGTAGTATGAGGCAGGGGTTGGATGGCTACACCTTC.

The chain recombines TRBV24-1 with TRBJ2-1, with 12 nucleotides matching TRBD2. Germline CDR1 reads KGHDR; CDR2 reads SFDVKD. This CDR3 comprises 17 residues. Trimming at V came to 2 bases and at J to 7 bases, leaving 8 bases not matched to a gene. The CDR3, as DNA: TGTGCCACCAGTGATTCCGCCACTAGCGGGGGGCCGAATGAGCAGTTCTTC. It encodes CATSDSATSGGPNEQFF.

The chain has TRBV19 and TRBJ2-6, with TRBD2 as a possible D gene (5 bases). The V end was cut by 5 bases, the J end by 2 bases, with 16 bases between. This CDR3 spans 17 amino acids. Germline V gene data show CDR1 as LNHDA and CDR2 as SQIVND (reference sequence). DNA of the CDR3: TGTGCCAGTAGTTCACACCCAACTAGAGCTGGGGCCAACGTCCTGACTTTC. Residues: CASSSHPTRAGANVLTF.

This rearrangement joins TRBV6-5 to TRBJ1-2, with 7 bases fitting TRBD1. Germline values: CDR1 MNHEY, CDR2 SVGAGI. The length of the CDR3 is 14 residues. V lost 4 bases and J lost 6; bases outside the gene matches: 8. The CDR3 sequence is CASSSQGREHGYTF. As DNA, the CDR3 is TGTGCCAGCAGTTCACAGGGGCGGGAACATGGCTACACCTTC.

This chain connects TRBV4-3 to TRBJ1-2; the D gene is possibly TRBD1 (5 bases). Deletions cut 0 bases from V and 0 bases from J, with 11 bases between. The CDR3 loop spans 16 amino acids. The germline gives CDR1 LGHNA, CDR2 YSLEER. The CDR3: CASSQENWGANYGYTF. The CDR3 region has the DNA TGCGCCAGCAGCCAAGAGAATTGGGGGGCTAACTATGGCTACACCTTC.

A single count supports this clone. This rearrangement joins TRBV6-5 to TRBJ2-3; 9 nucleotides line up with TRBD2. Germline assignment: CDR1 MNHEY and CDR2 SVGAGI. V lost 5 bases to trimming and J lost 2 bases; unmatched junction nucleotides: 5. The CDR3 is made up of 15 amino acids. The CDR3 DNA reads TGTGCCAGCAGTCAGACTAGCGGAGTCACAGATACGCAGTATTTT. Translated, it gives CASSQTSGVTDTQYF.

In nucleotides, the CDR3 is TGTGCCAGCAGTCAACAGGGTTCTCAAGGCTACACCTTC. Amino acids: CASSQQGSQGYTF. The genes are TRBV2 and TRBJ1-2; D may be TRBD1 (6 bases). CDR1 and CDR2 (germline): SNHLY, FYNNEI. The V and J ends lost 5 bases and 8 bases respectively, with 15 bases between them. The CDR3 has 13 residues.

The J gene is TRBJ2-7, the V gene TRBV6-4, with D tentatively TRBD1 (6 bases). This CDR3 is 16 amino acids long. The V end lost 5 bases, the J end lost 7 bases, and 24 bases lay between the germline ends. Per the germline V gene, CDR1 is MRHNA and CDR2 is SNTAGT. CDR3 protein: CASSRNREGLFGEQYF. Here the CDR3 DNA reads TGTGCCAGCAGTAGGAACAGGGAAGGTCTATTTGGTGAGCAGTACTTC.

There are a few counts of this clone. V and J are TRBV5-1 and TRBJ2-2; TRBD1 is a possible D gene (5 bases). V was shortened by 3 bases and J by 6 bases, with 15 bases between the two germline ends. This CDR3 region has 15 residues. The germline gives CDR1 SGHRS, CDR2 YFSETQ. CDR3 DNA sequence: TGCGCCAGCAGCTCCGGACACCAGGACGCCGGGGAGCTGTTTTTT. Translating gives CASSSGHQDAGELFF.

The CDR3 DNA sequence: TGTGCCAGCAGTTTTACCGGGACTAGAGTCACAGATACGCAGTATTTT. Its protein is CASSFTGTRVTDTQYF. The chain combines TRBV28 with TRBJ2-3; the match to TRBD2 covers 8 bases. Per germline, CDR1 MDHEN and CDR2 SYDVKM. V trimming: 3 bases; J trimming: 2 bases; junction bases outside the gene matches: 7. CDR3 length: 16 amino acids.

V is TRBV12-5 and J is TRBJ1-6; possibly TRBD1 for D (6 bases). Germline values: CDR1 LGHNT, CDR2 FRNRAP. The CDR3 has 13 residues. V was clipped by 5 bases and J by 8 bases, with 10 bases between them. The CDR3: CASGLSGDSPLHF. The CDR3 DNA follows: TGTGCTAGTGGTCTCTCAGGGGATTCACCCCTCCACTTT.

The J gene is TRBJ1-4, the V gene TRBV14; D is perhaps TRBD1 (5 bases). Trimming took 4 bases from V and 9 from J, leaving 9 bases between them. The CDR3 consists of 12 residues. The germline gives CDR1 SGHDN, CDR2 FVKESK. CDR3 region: CASSPQGKKLFF. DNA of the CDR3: TGTGCCAGCAGCCCCCAGGGAAAAAAACTGTTTTTT.

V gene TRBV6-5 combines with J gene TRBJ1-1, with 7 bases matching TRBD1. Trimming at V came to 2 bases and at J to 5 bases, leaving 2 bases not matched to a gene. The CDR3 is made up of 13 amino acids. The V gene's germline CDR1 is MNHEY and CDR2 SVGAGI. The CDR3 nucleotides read TGTGCCAGCAGTTACGCCAGGGGGACTGAAGCTTTCTTT. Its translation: CASSYARGTEAFF.

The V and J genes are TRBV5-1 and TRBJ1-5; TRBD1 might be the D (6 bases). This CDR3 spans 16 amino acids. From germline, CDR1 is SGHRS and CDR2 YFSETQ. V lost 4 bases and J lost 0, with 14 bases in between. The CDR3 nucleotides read TGCGCCAGCAGCCTATGGGGGCCGTCTAGCAATCAGCCCCAGCATTTT. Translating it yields CASSLWGPSSNQPQHF. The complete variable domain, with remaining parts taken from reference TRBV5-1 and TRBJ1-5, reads KAGVTQTPRYLIKTRGQQVTLSCSPISGHRSVSWYQQTPGQGLQFLFEYFSETQRNKGNFPGRFSGRQFSNSRSEMNVSTLELGDSALYLCASSLWGPSSNQPQHFGDGTRLSIL.